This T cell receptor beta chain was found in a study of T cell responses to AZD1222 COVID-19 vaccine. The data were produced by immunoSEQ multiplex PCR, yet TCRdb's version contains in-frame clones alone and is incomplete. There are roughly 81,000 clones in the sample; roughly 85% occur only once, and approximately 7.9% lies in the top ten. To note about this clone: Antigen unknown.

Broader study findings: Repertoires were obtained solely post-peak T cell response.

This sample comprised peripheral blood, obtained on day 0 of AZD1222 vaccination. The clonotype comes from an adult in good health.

For the CDR3, the DNA is TGTGCCAGCAGCTTCGGGATTAACACCGGGGAGCTGTTTTTT. Translating it yields CASSFGINTGELFF. The rearrangement links TRBV7-3 to TRBJ2-2; D perhaps matches TRBD2 (5 bases). The germline V gene encodes CDR1 SGHTA and CDR2 FQGTGA. The ends were cut back, 3 bases at V and 2 bases at J, with 7 bases in the middle. The CDR3 sequence is 14 residues long.